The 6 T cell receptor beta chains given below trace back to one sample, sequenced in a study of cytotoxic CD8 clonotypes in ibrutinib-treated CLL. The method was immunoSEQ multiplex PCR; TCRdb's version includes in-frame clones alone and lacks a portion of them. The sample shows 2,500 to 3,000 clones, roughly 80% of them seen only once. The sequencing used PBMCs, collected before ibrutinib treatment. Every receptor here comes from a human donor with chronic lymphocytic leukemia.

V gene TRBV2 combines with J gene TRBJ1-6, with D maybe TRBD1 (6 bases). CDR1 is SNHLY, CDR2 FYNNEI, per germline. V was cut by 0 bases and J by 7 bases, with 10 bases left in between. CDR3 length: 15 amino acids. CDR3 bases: TGTGCCAGCAGTGAAGCGCTAAGGGGGAATTCACCCCTCCACTTT. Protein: CASSEALRGNSPLHF. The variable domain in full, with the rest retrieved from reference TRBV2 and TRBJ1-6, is EPEVTQTPSHQVTQMGQEVILRCVPISNHLYFYWYRQILGQKVEFLVSFYNNEISEKSEIFDDQFSVERPDGSNFTLKIRSTKLEDSAMYFCASSEALRGNSPLHFGNGTRLTVT.

The CDR3 spells CASSWDQETQYF. In nucleotides, the CDR3 is TGCGCCAGCAGCTGGGACCAAGAGACCCAGTACTTC. The chain links TRBV5-1 to TRBJ2-5; D is uncertain. The V and J ends lost 3 bases and 0 bases respectively, with 3 bases between them. The germline V gene encodes CDR1 SGHRS and CDR2 YFSETQ. CDR3 length equals 12 residues.

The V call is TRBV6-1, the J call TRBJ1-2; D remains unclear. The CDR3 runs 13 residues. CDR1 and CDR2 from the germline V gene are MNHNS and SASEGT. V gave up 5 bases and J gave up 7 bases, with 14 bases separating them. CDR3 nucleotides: TGTGCCAGCAGTCGACACCTACCGAGTGGCTACACCTTC. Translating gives CASSRHLPSGYTF.

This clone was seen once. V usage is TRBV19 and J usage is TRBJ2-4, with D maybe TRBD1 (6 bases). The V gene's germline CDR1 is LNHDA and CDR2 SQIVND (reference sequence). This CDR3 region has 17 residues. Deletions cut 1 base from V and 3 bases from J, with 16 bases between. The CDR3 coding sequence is TGTGCCAGTAGTATAGCAAGCCACCGGGACAACAAAAACATTCAGTACTTC. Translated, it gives CASSIASHRDNKNIQYF.

The CDR3 spells CASSPLGTAGNTEAFF. In nucleotides, the CDR3 is TGCGCCAGCAGCCCCCTGGGAACAGCGGGGAACACTGAAGCTTTCTTT. V usage is TRBV5-1 and J usage is TRBJ1-1; no firm D call. This CDR3 region has 16 residues. The germline V and J ends were trimmed by 4 bases and 1 base, with 17 bases remaining between them. In germline, CDR1 is SGHRS, CDR2 YFSETQ.

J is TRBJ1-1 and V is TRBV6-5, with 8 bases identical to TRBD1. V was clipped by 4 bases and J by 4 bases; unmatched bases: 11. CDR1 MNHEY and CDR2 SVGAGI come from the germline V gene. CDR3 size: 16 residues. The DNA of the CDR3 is TGTGCCAGCAGTTCCCTCTCAGGGGGCAAGGGCACTGAAGCTTTCTTT. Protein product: CASSSLSGGKGTEAFF.